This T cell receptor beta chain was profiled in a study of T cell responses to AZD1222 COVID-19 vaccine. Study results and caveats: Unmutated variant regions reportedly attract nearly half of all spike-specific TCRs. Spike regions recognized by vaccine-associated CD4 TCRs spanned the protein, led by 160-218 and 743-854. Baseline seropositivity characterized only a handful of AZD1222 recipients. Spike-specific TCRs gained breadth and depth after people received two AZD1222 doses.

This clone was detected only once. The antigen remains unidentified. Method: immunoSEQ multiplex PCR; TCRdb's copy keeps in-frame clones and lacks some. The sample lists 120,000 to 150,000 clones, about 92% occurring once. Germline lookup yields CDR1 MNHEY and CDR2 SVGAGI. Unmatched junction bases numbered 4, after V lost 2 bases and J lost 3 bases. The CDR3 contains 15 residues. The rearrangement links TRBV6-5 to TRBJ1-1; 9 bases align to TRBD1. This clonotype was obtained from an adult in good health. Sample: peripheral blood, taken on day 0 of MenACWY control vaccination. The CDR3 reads CASSYEGTGYTEAFF. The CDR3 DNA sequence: TGTGCCAGCAGTTACGAAGGGACAGGGTACACTGAAGCTTTCTTT.